This TCR beta chain was retrieved from a study of Ad26.COV2.S vaccination and SARS-CoV-2 variants. Broader study findings: Considerable breadth of spike-specific CD8+ and CD4+ T cell responses has reportedly been documented following vaccination.

Treatment given: around 19 received Ad26.COV2.S at low or high dose, single or two shots; a few received placebo; per-sample allocation not given. Material that was analyzed had been drawn on day 63 after the first vaccine or placebo injection. The study used a vaccine consisting of an Ad26 vector that expressed Wuhan-strain SARS-CoV-2 spike. Looked up from germline, CDR1 is SGHRS and CDR2 is YFSETQ. The CDR3 has 15 residues. Losses at the gene ends were 5 bases for V and 5 bases for J; bases not matched to a gene: 7. Worth noting for this clone: Its antigen remains unknown.

Generated by immunoSEQ multiplex PCR, the TCRdb table keeps only in-frame clones and is missing some. Among more than 300,000 clones listed, about 82% were seen once. The V call is TRBV5-1, the J call TRBJ1-6; 7 nucleotides agree with TRBD1. Source: peripheral blood, taken in a trial of Ad26.COV2.S vaccine versus placebo. This TCR was recovered from a person between 18 and 65 years old who received the Ad26.COV2.S COVID-19 vaccine or a placebo. CDR3 region: CASSYYDRDNSPLHF. CDR3 nucleotides: TGCGCCAGCAGTTATTACGACAGGGATAATTCACCCCTCCACTTT.